The 8 T cell receptor beta chains in this list originate from one sample, sequenced in a study of lymphopenia after photon versus proton radiotherapy. The method was immunoSEQ multiplex PCR; TCRdb's version includes in-frame clones alone and lacks a portion of them. Counted here are around 29,000 clones, roughly 89% occurring once; the ten biggest clones make up roughly 50%. Sequenced here: peripheral blood, sampled from a patient treated with proton-based radiotherapy. These receptors were collected from a woman aged 60-75 years with cholangiocarcinoma. Some clones in this sample may be carry-over from other donors' samples.

The CDR3 region has the DNA TGTGCCTCCCGGGGATATAATGAAAAACTGTTTTTT. Translation gives CASRGYNEKLFF. This chain uses TRBV6-5 with TRBJ1-4, with D unclear. Trimming shortened V by 11 bases and J by 4 bases, and 11 bases separated the two germline ends. The CDR3 has 12 amino acids. Germline values: CDR1 MNHEY, CDR2 SVGAGI.

CDR3 DNA: TGTGCCAGCAGACAAGTAGCTGGAAACACCATATATTTT. Translation: CASRQVAGNTIYF. The genes are TRBV6-1 and TRBJ1-3; no clear D gene. V was cut by 6 bases and J by 2 bases, with 8 bases left in between. The CDR3 is 13 amino acids. Germline V gene data show CDR1 as MNHNS and CDR2 as SASEGT.

The chain's CDR3 is CATMTSGGTDTQYF. DNA for the CDR3: TGTGCCACCATGACTAGCGGGGGCACAGATACGCAGTATTTT. This rearrangement joins TRBV7-9 to TRBJ2-3, with 11 nucleotides matching TRBD2. CDR3 length: 14 residues. Germline loops: CDR1 SEHNR, CDR2 FQNEAQ (reference sequence). The V gene end was trimmed by 10 bases and the J gene end by 1 base; junction bases not matched to a gene: 4.

V and J are TRBV9 and TRBJ2-7; 7 bases fit TRBD2. The J segment lost 5 bases and the V segment lost 1 base, leaving 21 bases of the junction unmatched. There are 19 residues in the CDR3. Looked up from germline, CDR1 is SGDLS and CDR2 is YYNGEE. The CDR3 coding sequence is TGTGCCAGCAGCGTATCCCTCGGGGTCGAGCGGGGCCGAGGTGACGAGCAGTACTTC. It codes for CASSVSLGVERGRGDEQYF.

This rearrangement joins TRBV27 to TRBJ1-1; no clear D. CDR1 is MNHEY and CDR2 is SMNVEV in the germline V gene (reference sequence). With 7 bases removed from V and 1 base from J, the gap between germline ends came to 10 bases. The CDR3 contains 13 residues. CDR3 nucleotides: TGTGCCAGCAAGGGCAGGACGAACACTGAAGCTTTCTTT. Protein: CASKGRTNTEAFF.

The rearrangement uses TRBV25-1 and TRBJ2-1; tentative D call: TRBD1 (6 bases). The V end was cut by 5 bases, the J end by 9 bases, with 14 bases between. The CDR3 spans 13 residues. From germline, CDR1 is MGHDK and CDR2 SYGVNS. The CDR3, as DNA: TGTGCCAGCAGTCGCCGGGACAATAGTGAGCAGTTCTTC. Its translation: CASSRRDNSEQFF.

The rearrangement uses TRBV27 and TRBJ1-5; no firm D call. This CDR3 spans 15 amino acids. The germline CDR1 and CDR2 sequences are MNHEY and SMNVEV (reference sequence). Between the trimmed V and J ends, which lost 6 bases and 0 bases, there was a span of 12 bases. The CDR3 reads CASSPVPYSNQPQHF. The DNA of the CDR3 is TGTGCCAGCAGCCCCGTGCCTTATAGCAATCAGCCCCAGCATTTT.

This clone has just a few counts. V and J are TRBV5-4 and TRBJ2-7; D not resolved. From germline, CDR1 is SGHNT and CDR2 YYREEE (reference sequence). V was cut by 1 base and J by 2 bases, with 10 bases left in between. The CDR3 contains 14 residues. This CDR3 reads CASSLRVPPYEQYF. Here the CDR3 DNA reads TGTGCCAGCAGCTTGAGGGTTCCCCCCTACGAGCAGTACTTC.